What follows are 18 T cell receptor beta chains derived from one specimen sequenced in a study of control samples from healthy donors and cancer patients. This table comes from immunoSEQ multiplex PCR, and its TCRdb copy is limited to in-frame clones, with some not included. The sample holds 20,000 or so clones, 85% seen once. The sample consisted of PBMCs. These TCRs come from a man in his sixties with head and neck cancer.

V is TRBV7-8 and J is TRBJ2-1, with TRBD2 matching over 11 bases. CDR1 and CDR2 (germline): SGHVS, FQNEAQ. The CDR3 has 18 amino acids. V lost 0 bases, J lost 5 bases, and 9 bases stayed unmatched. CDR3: CASSLAVLAGGPHNEQFF. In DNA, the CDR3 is TGTGCCAGCAGCTTAGCCGTCTTAGCGGGAGGGCCTCACAATGAGCAGTTCTTC.

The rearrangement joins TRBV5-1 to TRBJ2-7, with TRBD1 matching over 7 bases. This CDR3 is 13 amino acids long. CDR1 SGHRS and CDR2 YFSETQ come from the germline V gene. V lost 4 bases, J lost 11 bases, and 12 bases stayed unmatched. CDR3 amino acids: CASSDQQGNKEYF. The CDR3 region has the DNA TGCGCCAGCAGCGATCAACAGGGGAATAAGGAGTACTTC.

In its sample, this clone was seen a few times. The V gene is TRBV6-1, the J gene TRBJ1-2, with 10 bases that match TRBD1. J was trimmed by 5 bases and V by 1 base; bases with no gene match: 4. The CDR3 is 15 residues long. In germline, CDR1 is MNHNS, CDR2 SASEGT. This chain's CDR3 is CASSEDDRGQYGYTF. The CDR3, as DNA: TGTGCCAGCAGTGAAGATGACAGGGGGCAATATGGCTACACCTTC.

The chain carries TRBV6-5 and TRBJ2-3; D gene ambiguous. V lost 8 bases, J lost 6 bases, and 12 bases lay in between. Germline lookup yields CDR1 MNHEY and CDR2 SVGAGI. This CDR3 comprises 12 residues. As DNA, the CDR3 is TGTGCCAGCTCTCGGTACCCGGATACGCAGTATTTT. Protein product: CASSRYPDTQYF.

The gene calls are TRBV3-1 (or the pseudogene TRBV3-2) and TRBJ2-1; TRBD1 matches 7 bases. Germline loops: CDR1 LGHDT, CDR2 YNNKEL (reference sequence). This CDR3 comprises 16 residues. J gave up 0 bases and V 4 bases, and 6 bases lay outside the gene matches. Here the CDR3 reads CASSRDSPSSYNEQFF. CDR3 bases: TGTGCCAGCAGCCGGGACAGCCCGAGCTCCTACAATGAGCAGTTCTTC.

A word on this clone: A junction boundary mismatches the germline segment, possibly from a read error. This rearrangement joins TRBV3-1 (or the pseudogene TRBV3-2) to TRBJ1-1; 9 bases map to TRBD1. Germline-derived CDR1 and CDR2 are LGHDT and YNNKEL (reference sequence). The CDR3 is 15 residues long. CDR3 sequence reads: CASSQGRTGDTEAFF. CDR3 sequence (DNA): TGTGCCAGCAGTCAAGGGAGGACAGGGGACACTGAAGCTTTCTTT.

In DNA, the CDR3 is TGTGCCAGCTGTCGGGACCGCTACGAGCAGTACGTC. This encodes CASCRDRYEQYV. The chain links TRBV14 to TRBJ2-7, with D perhaps matching TRBD1 or TRBD2 (5 bases each). Germline assignment: CDR1 SGHDN and CDR2 FVKESK. Trimming stripped 8 bases from V and 3 bases from J, with 11 bases between. The CDR3 has 12 amino acids.

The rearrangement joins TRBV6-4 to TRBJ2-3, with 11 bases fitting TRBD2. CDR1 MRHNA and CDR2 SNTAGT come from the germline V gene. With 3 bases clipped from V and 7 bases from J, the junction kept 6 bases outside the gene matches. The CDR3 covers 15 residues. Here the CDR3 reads CASSELTSGVNTQYF. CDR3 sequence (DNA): TGTGCCAGCAGTGAGCTGACTAGCGGGGTTAATACGCAGTATTTT.

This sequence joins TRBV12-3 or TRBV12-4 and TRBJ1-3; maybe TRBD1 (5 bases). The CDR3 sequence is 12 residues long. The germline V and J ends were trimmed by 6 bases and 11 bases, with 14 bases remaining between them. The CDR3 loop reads CASSSGPGPIYF. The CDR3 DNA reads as TGTGCCAGCAGCTCAGGACCGGGACCCATATATTTT.

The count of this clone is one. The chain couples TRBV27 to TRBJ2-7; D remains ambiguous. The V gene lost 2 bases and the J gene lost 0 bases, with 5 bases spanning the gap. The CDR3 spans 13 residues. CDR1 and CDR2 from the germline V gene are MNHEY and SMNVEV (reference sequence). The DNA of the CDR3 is TGTGCCAGCAGTTTAACGGGCTCCTACGAGCAGTACTTC. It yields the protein CASSLTGSYEQYF.

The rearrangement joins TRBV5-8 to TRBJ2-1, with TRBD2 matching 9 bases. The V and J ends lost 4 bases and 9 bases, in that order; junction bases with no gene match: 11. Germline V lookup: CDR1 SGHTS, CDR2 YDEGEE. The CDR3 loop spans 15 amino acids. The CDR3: CASSPRTSARGEQFF. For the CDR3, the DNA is TGTGCCAGCAGCCCCCGGACTAGCGCCCGCGGTGAGCAGTTCTTC.

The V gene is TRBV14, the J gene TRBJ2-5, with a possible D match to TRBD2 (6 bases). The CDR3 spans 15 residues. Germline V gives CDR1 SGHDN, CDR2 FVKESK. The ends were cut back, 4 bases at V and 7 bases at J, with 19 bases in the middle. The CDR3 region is CASSLKREGGVTQYF. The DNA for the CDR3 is TGTGCCAGCAGCCTCAAGAGAGAGGGAGGAGTGACCCAGTACTTC.

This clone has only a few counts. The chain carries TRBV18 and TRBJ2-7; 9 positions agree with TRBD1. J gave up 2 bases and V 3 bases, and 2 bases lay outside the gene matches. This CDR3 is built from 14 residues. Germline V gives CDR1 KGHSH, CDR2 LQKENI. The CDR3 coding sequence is TGTGCCAGCTCACCCCGACAGGGGGCCTACGAGCAGTACTTC. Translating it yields CASSPRQGAYEQYF.

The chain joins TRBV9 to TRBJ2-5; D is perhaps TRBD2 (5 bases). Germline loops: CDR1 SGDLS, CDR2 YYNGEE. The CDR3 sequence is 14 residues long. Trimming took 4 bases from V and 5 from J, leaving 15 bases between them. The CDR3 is CASSPTGSRETQYF. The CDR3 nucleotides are TGTGCCAGCAGCCCTACGGGGAGCAGGGAGACCCAGTACTTC.

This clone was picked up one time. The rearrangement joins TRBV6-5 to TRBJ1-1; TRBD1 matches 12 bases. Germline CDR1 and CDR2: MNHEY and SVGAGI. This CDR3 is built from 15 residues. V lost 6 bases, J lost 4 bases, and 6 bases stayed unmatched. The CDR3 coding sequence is TGTGCCAGCAGCAGTGGGACAGGGGGCCTCACTGAAGCTTTCTTT. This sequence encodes CASSSGTGGLTEAFF.

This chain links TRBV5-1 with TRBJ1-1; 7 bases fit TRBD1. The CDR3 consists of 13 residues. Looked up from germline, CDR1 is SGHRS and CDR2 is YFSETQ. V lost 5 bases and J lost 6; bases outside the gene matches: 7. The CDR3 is CASSFDRDPEAFF. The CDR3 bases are TGCGCCAGCAGTTTCGACAGGGACCCTGAAGCTTTCTTT. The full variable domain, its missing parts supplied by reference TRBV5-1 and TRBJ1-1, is KAGVTQTPRYLIKTRGQQVTLSCSPISGHRSVSWYQQTPGQGLQFLFEYFSETQRNKGNFPGRFSGRQFSNSRSEMNVSTLELGDSALYLCASSFDRDPEAFFGQGTRLTVV.

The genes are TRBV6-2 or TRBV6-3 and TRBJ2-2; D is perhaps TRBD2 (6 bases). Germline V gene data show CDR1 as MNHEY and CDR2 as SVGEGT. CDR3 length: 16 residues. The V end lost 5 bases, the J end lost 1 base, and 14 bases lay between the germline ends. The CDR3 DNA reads TGTGCCAGCAGTGACCCCGGAGCGGGGAACACCGGGGAGCTGTTTTTT. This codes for CASSDPGAGNTGELFF.

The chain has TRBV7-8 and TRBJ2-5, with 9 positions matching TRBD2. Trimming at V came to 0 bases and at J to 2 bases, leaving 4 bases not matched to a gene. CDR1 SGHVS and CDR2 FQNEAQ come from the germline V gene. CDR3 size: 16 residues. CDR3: CASSLALREGQETQYF. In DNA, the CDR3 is TGTGCCAGCAGCTTAGCGCTGCGGGAGGGACAAGAGACCCAGTACTTC. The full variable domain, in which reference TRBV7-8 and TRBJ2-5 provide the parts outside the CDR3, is GAGVSQSPRYKVAKRGQDVALRCDPISGHVSLFWYQQALGQGPEFLTYFQNEAQLDKSGLPSDRFFAERPEGSVSTLKIQRTQQEDSAVYLCASSLALREGQETQYFGPGTRLLVL.